The rows below give T cell receptor beta chains drawn from one sample of a study of T cell changes during pregnancy in multiple sclerosis. Sequenced by immunoSEQ multiplex PCR; TCRdb stores in-frame clones only, minus some. The sample yields about 100,000 clones, under 95% seen once. The specimen was peripheral blood, collected in the third trimester of pregnancy. These receptors all stem from a female donor in good health, enrolled as a control in a pregnancy study. The CDR3 runs from the conserved cysteine through the conserved F or W. The D gene is left open where the match is weak. Clone size is given for some rows only: seen once, a few or many times, or a class if the clone is expanded.

-,TRBJ1-1,TRBV28,-,TGTGCCAGCAGCCTGGCGACGGGCACTGAAGCTTTCTTT,CASSLATGTEAFF
-,TRBJ2-2,TRBV21-1,-,TGTGCCAGCATCGGACAGTACACCGGGGAGCTGTTTTTT,CASIGQYTGELFF
-,TRBJ1-1,TRBV9,TRBD1,TGTGCCAGCAGCGCTAACCGGGACAGGGATCCCGCTGAAGCTTTCTTT,CASSANRDRDPAEAFF
-,TRBJ1-2,TRBV9,TRBD1,TGTGCCAGCAGCGTTTCCACAGGGGGGTATGGCTACACCTTC,CASSVSTGGYGYTF
-,TRBJ1-4,TRBV7-6,-,TGTGCCAGCAGCTTAGCGGGGGGACAAAAACTGTTTTTT,CASSLAGGQKLFF
once,TRBJ2-2,TRBV9,TRBD1,TGTGCCAGCAGCGCCGCGGGACAGGCCACTCTCATGGACACCGGGGAGCTGTTTTTT,CASSAAGQATLMDTGELFF
-,TRBJ2-7,TRBV18,TRBD1,TGTGCCAGCTCACCGGGACAGGGGAGCTCCTACGAGCAGTACTTC,CASSPGQGSSYEQYF
-,TRBJ1-5,TRBV2,-,TGTGCCAGCAGTGAACAGGCCACAAATCAGCCCCAGCATTTT,CASSEQATNQPQHF
-,TRBJ2-7,TRBV6-1,-,TGTGCCAGCCAGAGGACAAGTGGAACCTACGAGCAGTACTTC,CASQRTSGTYEQYF
-,TRBJ2-7,TRBV5-1,-,TGCGCCAGCAGCTTGGAACAGGACTACGAGCAGTACTTC,CASSLEQDYEQYF
-,TRBJ2-3,TRBV4-2,-,TGTGCCAGCAGCCAACGCGGGGGCTTGAGCACAGATACGCAGTATTTT,CASSQRGGLSTDTQYF
-,TRBJ1-5,TRBV30,TRBD1,TGTGCCTGGAGTTTTACAGGGGCCTATAATCAGCCCCAGCATTTT,CAWSFTGAYNQPQHF
-,TRBJ2-5,TRBV5-6,TRBD2,TGTGCCAGCAGCTTGGAGTTAGCGGGGTTCGAGACCCAGTACTTC,CASSLELAGFETQYF
-,TRBJ2-2,TRBV29-1,-,TGCAGCGTATTAGCCACCGCGAACACCGGGGAGCTGTTTTTT,CSVLATANTGELFF
-,TRBJ1-2,TRBV5-1,TRBD1,TGCGCCAGCAGCTTCGACAGGGGAAGTAGGTCCAATGGCTACACCTTC,CASSFDRGSRSNGYTF
-,TRBJ2-5,TRBV19,TRBD2,TGTGCCAGTAGTGAAGGCGGGGGGGCTGTGGAGACCCAGTACTTC,CASSEGGGAVETQYF
-,TRBJ1-1,TRBV7-2,-,TGTGCCAGCAGCCCCCTACTCCAGAACACTGAAGCTTTCTTT,CASSPLLQNTEAFF
-,TRBJ1-4,TRBV7-9,TRBD1,TGTGCCAGCAGCTCGGGACAGGGGAATGAAAAACTGTTTTTT,CASSSGQGNEKLFF
-,TRBJ1-6,TRBV19,-,TGTGCCAGTAACGGTTTAGGGGATAACTCCTATAATTCACCCCTCCACTTT,CASNGLGDNSYNSPLHF
-,TRBJ2-5,TRBV5-5,-,TGTGCCAGCAGCCCGCCGCAGGGGATGGGGGAGACCCAGTACTTC,CASSPPQGMGETQYF
once,TRBJ1-4,TRBV30,-,TGTGCCTGGAGTGCTGAAGGGGTACATGAAAAACTGTTTTTT,CAWSAEGVHEKLFF
once,TRBJ2-7,TRBV12-5,TRBD1,TGTGCTAGTGGCCAAGGACAGGGCTACGAGCAGTACTTC,CASGQGQGYEQYF
-,TRBJ1-1,TRBV7-9,TRBD1,TGTGCCAGCAGCTCTCGATTACAGGGACAGATGAACACTGAAGCTTTCTTT,CASSSRLQGQMNTEAFF
-,TRBJ1-1,TRBV19,-,TGTGCCAGTAGTATCCAGGATCAGAACACTGAAGCTTTCTTT,CASSIQDQNTEAFF
few,TRBJ2-7,TRBV5-6,TRBD1,TGTGCCAGCAGCAGGGACAGGGGGGTGAGCGAGCAGTACTTC,CASSRDRGVSEQYF
-,TRBJ1-2,TRBV6-5,TRBD1,TGTGCCAGCAGTTCTAGGACAGGGGTTCATGGCTACACCTTC,CASSSRTGVHGYTF
-,TRBJ1-2,TRBV7-6,-,TGTGCCAGCAGCTTAGGATCACAGGCCTATGGCTACACCTTC,CASSLGSQAYGYTF
-,TRBJ2-2,TRBV11-3,TRBD1,TGTGCCAGCAGCCTTCGGACAGGGCTGAACACCGGGGAGCTGTTTTTT,CASSLRTGLNTGELFF
-,TRBJ1-6,TRBV9,-,TGTGCCAGCACTCCTGAGGGGGGGTATAATTCACCCCTCCACTTT,CASTPEGGYNSPLHF
-,TRBJ1-2,TRBV6-1,-,TGTGCCAGCAGTGAACAGGGTTCTAACTATGGCTACACCTTC,CASSEQGSNYGYTF
-,TRBJ2-1,TRBV10-3,TRBD2,TGTGCCATCCAGGGGCGGGGGGGGTACAATGAGCAGTTCTTC,CAIQGRGGYNEQFF
-,TRBJ1-6,TRBV7-9,TRBD1,TGTGCCAGCAGCTTAGGGAATCCACAGGGGGCGAGGTCACCCCTCCACTTT,CASSLGNPQGARSPLHF
-,TRBJ2-1,TRBV29-1,TRBD2,TGCAGCCTAGGACTAGCGGGATTCAATGAGCAGTTCTTC,CSLGLAGFNEQFF